This TCR beta chain is from a study of blood T cells in healthy people across ages. In this sample, this clonotype turned up a few times. Combining a sample-barcoded 5' primer with a J-beta primer mix, a second PCR ran for about 7 to 11 cycles. The yield of each sample was at least 3 million CDR3-containing paired-end reads. Using its own MiXCR run on the 5' RACE reads, TCRdb lists one record per CDR3 protein. The table has more than 650,000 distinct CDR3 sequences, roughly 50% seen once. Samples each yielded at least 5 micrograms of total RNA. Source material: blood. The sequence was collected from an elderly man in good health.

CDR3 residues: CASKARTSGSTDTQYF. The CDR3 DNA reads TGTGCCTCAAAAGCCAGGACTAGCGGGAGTACAGATACGCAGTATTTT. The chain joins TRBV6-2 or TRBV6-3 to TRBJ2-3; 13 nucleotides match TRBD2. V lost 11 bases to trimming and J lost 3 bases; unmatched junction nucleotides: 11. This CDR3 comprises 16 residues. CDR1 and CDR2 from the germline V gene are MNHEY and SVGEGT.